This TCR beta chain was retrieved from a study of identical twins. The CDR3 consists of 15 residues. Looked up from germline, CDR1 is MNHEY and CDR2 is SMNVEV (reference sequence). The V gene lost 3 bases and the J gene lost 6 bases, with 14 bases spanning the gap. TCRdb recomputed calls from the 5' RACE reads with MiXCR, one row per CDR3 protein. The sample contains about 550,000 distinct CDR3 sequences, around 20% of which appear only once. This sample also appeared in a second study, on yellow fever vaccine responses in identical twins.

The chain joins TRBV27 to TRBJ2-2; weak D call: TRBD2 (6 bases). The sequenced sample consisted of CD4+ T cells sorted from blood. This TCR was sampled from a young woman in good health. For the CDR3, the DNA is TGTGCCAGCAGTTTGGTGGGGGGAGCTGCCGGGGAGCTGTTTTTT. This codes for CASSLVGGAAGELFF.